This TCR beta chain derives from a study of regulatory T cells in long-lasting Graves disease. Time point given: newly diagnosed GD, antithyroid drugs for less than 3 months. RNA from PBMCs was the source of the TCR library. Whole-study findings and limits: A greater number of public clonotypes (fewer than 3,000) was shared by persistent patients than by new patients (approximately 1,000).

The V gene lost 5 bases and the J gene lost 7 bases, with 20 bases spanning the gap. CDR3 length: 15 residues. In building TCR beta libraries, iRepertoire HTBI primers were used together with Arm-PCR of CDR3 regions. TCRdb called the multiplex PCR reads again in MiXCR, with one record for every CDR3 protein. The table lists some 560,000 distinct CDR3 sequences, 16% of them singletons. A word on this clonotype: The antigen is unknown.

The same specimen was also included in a second study, on T cells in Graves' hyperthyroidism and ophthalmopathy. That work contributes: Patients aged 18 to 65 had newly diagnosed hyperthyroidism of under 2 months' duration. Diagnoses used clinical symptoms, serum thyroxine and TRAb, thyroid ultrasound and orbital computed tomography. Most expanded thyroid clonotypes above 0.001 also appeared in blood.

This sequence originates from a middle-aged woman with Graves disease. J is TRBJ1-2 and V is TRBV12-3 or TRBV12-4; TRBD1 is a possible D gene (6 bases). The sequencing here drew on peripheral blood mononuclear cells (PBMCs), taken at new diagnosis, from a patient treated with antithyroid drugs. The CDR3 sequence: CASSPRRDIMRGYTF. Here the CDR3 DNA reads TGTGCCAGCAGTCCAAGGAGGGACATTATGCGTGGCTACACCTTC.